The 5 T cell receptor beta chains listed next were all sequenced from one sample in a study of regulatory T cells in long-lasting Graves disease. Libraries of TCR beta came from iRepertoire HTBI primers plus Arm-PCR of CDR3 regions. TCRdb reprocessed the multiplex PCR reads with MiXCR, giving one entry per CDR3 protein. Here the sample spans hundreds of thousands of distinct CDR3 sequences, around 21% being singletons. Sample time point: persistent/refractory GD, antithyroid drugs over 5 years with positive TRAb. The TCR library used RNA extracted from PBMCs. The sequencing here drew on peripheral blood mononuclear cells (PBMCs), taken when the disease was refractory, from a patient treated with antithyroid drugs. The receptor set was obtained from a female donor with Graves disease.

This chain joins TRBV12-3 or TRBV12-4 and TRBJ2-7; the match to TRBD1 covers 8 bases. This CDR3 is 15 amino acids long. With 5 bases clipped from V and 7 bases from J, the junction kept 13 bases outside the gene matches. CDR3 region: CASSPHSGQAGEQYF. The CDR3 nucleotides read TGTGCCAGCAGTCCTCACTCGGGACAGGCGGGGGAGCAGTACTTC.

A few counts support this clonotype. The chain is built from TRBV10-3 and TRBJ1-3, with 8 bases matching TRBD1. With 6 bases clipped from V and 2 bases from J, the junction kept 3 bases outside the gene matches. This CDR3 contains 14 residues. Per the germline V gene, CDR1 is ENHRY and CDR2 is SYGVKD. The CDR3 nucleotides are TGTGCCATCAGGGGGACAGGCCCTGGAAACACCATATATTTT. Amino acids: CAIRGTGPGNTIYF.

This chain links TRBV7-9 with TRBJ2-6; a weak D match, TRBD1 (5 bases). Between the trimmed V and J ends, which lost 8 bases and 1 base, there was a span of 6 bases. Germline CDR1 reads SEHNR; CDR2 reads FQNEAQ (reference sequence). The CDR3 spans 13 residues. The CDR3 DNA reads as TGTGCCAGCGGGGCATCTGGGGCCAACGTCCTGACTTTC. Translation gives CASGASGANVLTF.

This clonotype was seen a handful of times. The CDR3 DNA reads TGCGCCAGCAGTGACCCGATCGGGGTAGACACTGAAGCTTTCTTT. This encodes CASSDPIGVDTEAFF. The chain uses TRBV10-2 and TRBJ1-1, with no clear D. Trimming removed 3 bases at V and 3 bases at J, with 14 bases between. Germline lookup yields CDR1 WSHSY and CDR2 SAAADI. This CDR3 has 15 residues.

The rearrangement links TRBV7-9 to TRBJ2-7; no clear D gene. The CDR3 loop spans 15 amino acids. The V and J ends lost 1 base and 3 bases respectively, with 13 bases between them. Germline CDR1 and CDR2: SEHNR and FQNEAQ (reference sequence). The chain's CDR3 is CASSLDNAAFYEQYF. In DNA form, the CDR3 reads TGTGCCAGCAGCTTAGATAACGCCGCCTTCTACGAGCAGTACTTC.